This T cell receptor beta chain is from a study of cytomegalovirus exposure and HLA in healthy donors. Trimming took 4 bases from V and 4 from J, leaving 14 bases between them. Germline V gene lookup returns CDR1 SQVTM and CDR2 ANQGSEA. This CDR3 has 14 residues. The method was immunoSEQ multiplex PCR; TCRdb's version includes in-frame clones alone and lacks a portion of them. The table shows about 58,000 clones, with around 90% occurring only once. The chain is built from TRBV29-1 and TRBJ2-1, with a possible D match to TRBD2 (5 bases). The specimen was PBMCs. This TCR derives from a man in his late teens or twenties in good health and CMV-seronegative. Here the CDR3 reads CSVVYPSRYNEQFF. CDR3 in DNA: TGCAGCGTTGTGTATCCTAGCAGATACAATGAGCAGTTCTTC.